The source of this TCR beta chain is a study of cytomegalovirus exposure and HLA in healthy donors (dated by TCRdb to about 2017). Study-wide context: According to an earlier analysis of around 600 of the donors, about 179 million T cells yielded 90 million to 140 million unique TCR beta sequences and approximately 280 Gb of sequence data. An early release covering 500 to 750 HLA-typed donors comprised 300 to 350 gigabases of sequencing data and around 86 million unique TCR sequences. Among the roughly 400 genotyped donors, around 81% belonged to the genetic ancestry cluster associated with self-reported Caucasian donors. The study aimed to test whether signatures of past pathogen exposure could be identified by cataloging public T cell receptors. The T cell repertoires of under 700 subjects were profiled by immunosequencing and related to cytomegalovirus serostatus. Besides the first cohort of approximately 670 subjects, a separate validation cohort made up of 95 to 150 different subjects was used. To predict cytomegalovirus infection status, the study combined high-throughput TCR immunosequencing, statistical association of individual TCRs with disease status, and machine learning. In a later analysis, previously published TCR beta repertoires from 670 or so donors were re-analyzed and high-resolution HLA genotyping was added so that TCR occurrence patterns could be studied. Rather than using new phenotypic data, the later analysis identified candidate immune exposures from TCR beta sequences and from how often those sequences occurred across donors. In an earlier analysis of 500 to 650 of the donors, high-throughput TCR beta sequencing was used to judge whether each TCR beta V gene segment behaved as functional or pseudogenic. Donor age, sex, ethnicity and CMV serostatus were compiled alongside the repertoire data. A later genetic analysis used genome-wide SNP genotypes for about 65% of the roughly 700 donors, treating that subset as a discovery cohort. All discovery cohort repertoires had been generated using a single sequencing platform. Class I and class II HLA loci were covered by the typing at four-digit resolution. Typing coverage varied by locus: roughly 629-640 donors for A, B, C, DRB1 and DQB1; approximately 560 for DQA1; 600 to 610 for DPA1; 450 to 480 for DPB1. Four or five DR-DQ haplotypes were handled as single units for association and clustering, since linkage in the cohort was strong. Among several hundred genotyped donors of the cohort, an average of approximately 240,000 unique TCR beta nucleotide sequences was sequenced per donor, of which about 19% were non-productive.

With respect to this clone: There is no known antigen for this receptor. No base quality values were provided; no much bigger clone lies one nucleotide off.

Library prep was done by the immunoSEQ multiplex PCR assay. For the multiplex PCR, a mixture combining 60 forward primers for TCR Vbeta segments and 13 reverse primers for TCR Jbeta segments was used. The CDR3 region of rearranged TCR beta genes was amplified from genomic DNA with a multiplex PCR assay. The amplified TCR beta libraries were sequenced on the Illumina HiSeq System as 87-base-pair reads. Per the source publication's procedure: A later analysis tallied roughly 78 million unique TCR beta chains across the roughly 610 repertoires, and some 10 million of those chains were shared by two or more donors. A nearest-neighbor algorithm error-corrected the raw reads and collapsed the reads into unique sequences, merging closely related sequences to remove PCR and sequencing errors. Alignment of CDR3 sequences to IMGT reference sequences was used to assign V, D and J gene segments. For a sequence to be retained, a match of at least six nucleotides to both a V gene segment and a J gene segment was required. A rearrangement counted as productive if the CDR3 had no stop codons and remained in frame with V and J, and every other rearrangement counted as non-productive. Following IMGT convention, CDR3 was defined as the stretch from the second conserved V-encoded cysteine to the conserved J-encoded phenylalanine. In an earlier analysis of roughly 610 of the donors, sequences lacking an unambiguous match to a single V gene segment were excluded. An earlier analysis of a few hundred of the donors classified V segments as functional when productive rearrangements were above 56.7% and as segregating when the standard deviation between donors was above 5%. A statistical classification framework was developed to diagnose cytomegalovirus status using the catalog of TCR beta chain sequences. V and J gene assignment, in a later analysis, came from comparing TCR nucleotide sequences with IMGT/GENE-DB human TR gene sequences. The TCRdist pipeline was used in a later analysis to assign CDR3 sequences and most-parsimonious VDJ recombination scenarios. A later analysis defined each TCR beta chain by its CDR3 amino acid sequence plus V-gene family, and excluded reads lacking a unique V-gene family. A later analysis removed 550 to 650 highly shared, low-generation-probability nucleotide sequences to deal with suspected cross-contamination and a sequencing artifact. For each public chain, a later analysis derived a clonal expansion index from normalized ranks of inferred template counts within each repertoire. In a later analysis, generation probabilities were computed using a VDJ recombination model fitted to out-of-frame rearrangements, and the results were checked against IGoR. A later analysis scored TCR-TCR, TCR-HLA and TCR-CMV co-occurrence with hypergeometric tests, applying a repertoire-size bias correction to TCR pairs. False discovery rates were estimated in a later analysis by permuting HLA or CMV assignments 20 times. A later analysis grouped co-occurring TCRs with DBSCAN, adding TCRdist sequence similarity when clustering within HLA-allele-positive subsets. Repertoires with fewer than 30,000 or more than 120,000 public chains were left out of co-occurrence clustering, as were five repertoires with anomalous nucleotide sharing. What TCRdb holds here is the immuneACCESS table cut down to in-frame rearrangements. Part of the clones is not present; checked against another copy, under half of the missing clones reflect an unresolved V gene, and the others are unexplained. V and J calls and clone size come straight from that table; D and trimming were deduced from the DNA. The sample table records around 50,000 clones; less than 70% of these occur just once. The top ten hold 12% of the sample.

The cohort consisted of 650 to 850 healthy bone marrow donors. At the time of sampling, all cohort members were nominally healthy, though unrecorded immune exposures were likely present. Of the 700 or so cohort members, 250 to 300 had a positive CMV serostatus and about 400 had a negative one, while no CMV serostatus was recorded for the donor. A peripheral blood sample was provided by each donor, and peripheral blood mononuclear cells were used for TCR beta sequencing. The Qiagen DNeasy Blood Extraction Kit was used to extract genomic DNA from the blood cell samples. Here is what the overall study found, with its caveats: When HLA alleles, especially DR and DQ, strongly co-occurred, TCR associations were difficult to assign to individual alleles. A further reported finding was that TCR beta sequences accurately predicted the HLA-A and HLA-B alleles for most subjects in the first cohort. The study gave a list of about 170 TCR beta chains associated with cytomegalovirus. In an earlier analysis of 500 to 650 of the donors, most TCR beta V segments appeared in productive rearrangements about 87% or about 30% of the time, broadly matching IMGT annotations. Linkage disequilibrium might explain the correlated functional status among segregating V segments, but an unknown experimental factor could not be ruled out. The classifier was reported to diagnose cytomegalovirus status with high specificity and sensitivity in both the original and validation cohorts. In a later genetic analysis, a missense DCLRE1C variant was associated with V-gene and J-gene trimming of TCR beta chains, and the association was replicated in an independent cohort. While some public TCRs were present in many individuals, most TCR sequences turned up only very rarely across donors. In a later analysis, around 15,000 TCR beta sequences were associated with specific HLA alleles at a false discovery rate of 0.05. Compared with the roughly 670-donor mean, donors in an Asian-associated ancestry cluster had fewer N-insertions in productive TCRs, according to a later genetic analysis. According to a later analysis, TCR association rates differed among HLA loci, with DRB1 alleles showing the most associated TCRs and HLA-C alleles showing the fewest. In a later analysis, HLA-associated TCR beta chains were found to be more clonally expanded and to have lower generation probabilities than equally common non-associated chains. According to the authors, the approach could potentially be generalized to other disease states and immunological phenotypes. Some 16 rarely observed V segments, including chromosome 9 orphons, were excluded from the earlier analysis of about 600 of the donors because counts were too low. Only TCR beta chains were sequenced in this cohort, and the absence of alpha or paired-chain data limited detectable features. A later analysis found that most CMV-associated TCR beta chains appeared HLA-restricted, with HLA associations seemingly driven largely by CMV exposure. A later analysis reported that several top co-occurrence clusters appeared linked to parvovirus B19, influenza, CMV and Epstein-Barr virus. Sequencing depth was assumed to be roughly uniform across donors in the presence/absence analyses, though that assumption may not hold. Because HLA typing was unavailable for some donors at each locus, only the typed subset was used in association tests. A few of the identified cytomegalovirus-associated TCR beta chains were confirmed in vitro to be specific for cytomegalovirus antigens. The sequencing pipeline was judged likely to have produced a cluster of highly shared sequence variants as a technical artifact. Immune exposure information for the cohort was limited to CMV serostatus.

The sample consisted of PBMCs. The TCR was taken from a human donor in good health.

The CDR3 protein is CASRNAGATEAFF. The DNA reads TGTGCCAGCAGAAATGCGGGGGCCACTGAAGCTTTCTTT. The rearrangement combines TRBV7-9 with TRBJ1-1; TRBD1 could be the D gene, as 6 bases match. Reading from cysteine to phenylalanine, the CDR3 counts 13 amino acids. CDR3 DNA only is kept here, 39 bases in frame from base 1. The V and J ends are trimmed by 6 bases and 4 bases, leaving 12 bases between them. CDR1 and CDR2 were assigned from the germline V gene (reference sequence) as SEHNR and FQNEAQ.